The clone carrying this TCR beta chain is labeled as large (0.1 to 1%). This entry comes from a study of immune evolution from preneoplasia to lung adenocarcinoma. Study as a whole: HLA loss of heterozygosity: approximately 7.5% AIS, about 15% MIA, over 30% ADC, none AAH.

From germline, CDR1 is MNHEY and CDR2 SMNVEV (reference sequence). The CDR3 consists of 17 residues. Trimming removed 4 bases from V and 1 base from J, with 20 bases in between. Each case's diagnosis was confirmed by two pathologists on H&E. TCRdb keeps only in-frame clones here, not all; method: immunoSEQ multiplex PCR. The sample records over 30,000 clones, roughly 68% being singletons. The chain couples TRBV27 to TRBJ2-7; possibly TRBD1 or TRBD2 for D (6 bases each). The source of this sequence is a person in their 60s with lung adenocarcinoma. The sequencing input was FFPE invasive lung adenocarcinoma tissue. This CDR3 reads CASSSPPGAYSSYEQYF. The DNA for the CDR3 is TGTGCCAGCAGTTCACCCCCGGGGGCCTATAGTTCCTACGAGCAGTACTTC.